The sequence of this TCR beta chain was determined in a study of early T cells in non-severe SARS-CoV-2 infection. At the level of the study: Sequencing used unsorted whole-blood bulk RNA, so chains lack pairing. Study-wide findings and caveats: VDJdb matching skewed toward anti-spike CD8 responses, missing private and CD4 specificities.

A single count supports this clonotype. The antigen is undetermined. Each cDNA molecule carried a unique molecular identifier. Via MiXCR, TCRdb re-called the 5' RACE reads, giving one row per CDR3 protein. This sample carries approximately 67,000 distinct CDR3 sequences, 11% of them seen once, and the ten largest clones take 3.5% to 4%. Germline V gene lookup returns CDR1 SGDLS and CDR2 YYNGEE. J was trimmed by 3 bases and V by 1 base; bases with no gene match: 3. CDR3 length: 14 amino acids. This TCR was recovered from an adult who was a healthcare worker with PCR-confirmed SARS-CoV-2 infection or an uninfected control (not recorded which). The chain carries TRBV9 and TRBJ2-7; 8 bases agree with TRBD1. Sequenced sample: whole blood. The CDR3 loop reads CASSVRTGFYEQYF. In DNA form, the CDR3 reads TGTGCCAGCAGCGTAAGGACAGGGTTCTACGAGCAGTACTTC.